The 3 T cell receptor beta chains below all came from one sample that was sequenced in a study of human T cells and chemical hapten exposure. Time point described: patch test 2, 6 weeks after DPC sensitization. Treatment denoted: therapeutic diphenylcyclopropenone sensitization with weekly scalp DPC. Each CDR3 protein is one row after TCRdb ran MiXCR on the RACE reads. The data hold some 100,000 distinct CDR3 sequences, with roughly 10% observed a single time. The input for sequencing was whole blood, taken in connection with sensitization to the hapten diphenylcyclopropenone (DPC). These receptor sequences come from a woman aged 40 to 50 with alopecia areata. Some clones in this sample may be carry-over from other donors' samples.

Ten or more counts support this clonotype. The rearrangement links TRBV7-9 to TRBJ1-4; TRBD1 might be the D (6 bases). CDR1 is SEHNR, CDR2 FQNEAQ, per germline (reference sequence). The V gene lost 5 bases and the J gene lost 4 bases, with 17 bases spanning the gap. CDR3 length: 16 residues. CDR3 amino acids: CASSPSPTGVNEKLFF. Here the CDR3 DNA reads TGTGCCAGCAGCCCTAGCCCGACAGGAGTTAATGAAAAACTGTTTTTT.

This clonotype was counted only a few times. The chain carries TRBV27 and TRBJ2-1; 11 bases fit TRBD2. The CDR3 length is 15 residues. Germline V CDR1 and CDR2: MNHEY, SMNVEV (reference sequence). The ends lost 5 bases at V and 8 bases at J; junction bases unmatched: 8. CDR3: CASSISGGARDEQFF. In DNA form, the CDR3 reads TGTGCCAGCAGTATTAGCGGGGGGGCAAGGGATGAGCAGTTCTTC.

The genes are TRBV5-5 and TRBJ1-1; perhaps TRBD1 as D (5 bases). V lost 4 bases to trimming and J lost 6 bases, with 7 bases between them. The germline V gene has CDR1 SGHKS and CDR2 YYEKEE (reference sequence). There are 11 residues in the CDR3. The CDR3 nucleotides read TGTGCCAGCAGCAGGGGACCTGAAGCTTTCTTT. Translated, it gives CASSRGPEAFF.